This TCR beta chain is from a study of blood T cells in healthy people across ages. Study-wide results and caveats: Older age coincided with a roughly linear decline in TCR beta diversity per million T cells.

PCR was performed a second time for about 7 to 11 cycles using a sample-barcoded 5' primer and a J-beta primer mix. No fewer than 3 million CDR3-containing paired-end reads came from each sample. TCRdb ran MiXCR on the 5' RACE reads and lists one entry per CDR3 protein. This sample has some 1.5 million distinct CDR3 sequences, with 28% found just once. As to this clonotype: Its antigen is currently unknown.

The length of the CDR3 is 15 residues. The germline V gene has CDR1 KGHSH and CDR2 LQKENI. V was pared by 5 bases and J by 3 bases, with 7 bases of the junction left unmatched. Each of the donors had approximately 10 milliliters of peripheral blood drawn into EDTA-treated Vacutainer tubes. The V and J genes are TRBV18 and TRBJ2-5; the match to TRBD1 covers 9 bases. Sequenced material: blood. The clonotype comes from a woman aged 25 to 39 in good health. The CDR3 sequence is CASSGPGTGKETQYF. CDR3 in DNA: TGTGCCAGCTCAGGACCCGGGACAGGGAAAGAGACCCAGTACTTC.